The rows below give T cell receptor beta chains drawn from one sample of a study of OX40 agonist ivuxolimab in advanced cancers. Sequenced by immunoSEQ multiplex PCR; TCRdb stores in-frame clones only, minus some. The data hold tens of thousands of clones, with roughly 85% observed a single time. The input for sequencing was CD4+ or CD8+ T cells sorted from blood, taken in a trial of the OX40 agonist ivuxolimab. The receptors shown here come from an adult with an advanced solid tumor such as melanoma, head and neck, liver or kidney cancer. Each CDR3 is given with its conserved first and last residue. Clone size appears in some rows only: once, few, many, or a class for an expanded clone.

- TRBJ2-5 TRBV27 CASSLTSGGTETYF
- TRBJ2-3 TRBV7-9 CASSLSGHEVADTQYF
- TRBJ1-6 TRBV27 CASSKRGGRGSYNSPLHF
- TRBJ1-4 TRBV5-6 CASSIDRDRGRSTNEKLFF
- TRBJ1-2 TRBV19 CASLGVSYGYTF
- TRBJ1-2 TRBV6-5 CASSYLGPDNYGYTF
- TRBJ1-1 TRBV4-3 CASSHGDRNTEAFF
once TRBJ1-1 TRBV30 CAWSVGGGRAFF
- TRBJ1-2 TRBV6-5 CASSYSTLSGYTF
- TRBJ2-5 TRBV4-2 CASSQFGASGGAETQYF
- - TRBV27 CASSPGTGIYEQYF
- TRBJ2-7 TRBV4-1 CASSQAGTSHYEQYF
- TRBJ2-5 TRBV25-1 CASSDGTGQETQYF
- TRBJ2-1 TRBV19 CASSTLARFSYNEQFF
- TRBJ2-5 TRBV6-4 CASSDSTGHKETQYF
- TRBJ2-2 TRBV6-4 CASSDPGGRVYSDGELFF
- TRBJ2-7 TRBV5-4 CASSSWGGVGEQYF
few TRBJ2-3 TRBV4-1 CASSQLRHTDTQYF
few TRBJ1-3 TRBV7-9 CASSLGVATAGNTIYF
- TRBJ2-7 TRBV7-3 CASSFGGYGYEQYF
few TRBJ2-7 TRBV6-6 CASSYSPAGSSYEQYF
- TRBJ2-3 TRBV2 CASSVGGFADTQYF
- TRBJ1-1 TRBV6-5 CASSYARPGITEAFF
- TRBJ2-2 TRBV7-6 CASSLSQGAAGELFF
- TRBJ2-7 TRBV5-4 CASSLVGLAGSYEQYF
- TRBJ2-2 TRBV6-6 CASIQDDSGELFF
- TRBJ2-1 TRBV7-9 CASSQGVLDNEQFF
- TRBJ1-1 TRBV5-5 CASSFRINTEAFF
- TRBJ1-4 TRBV7-2 CASSRMTGSGEKLFF
- TRBJ2-7 TRBV25-1 CASVTGVGTYEQYF
few TRBJ2-7 TRBV6-1 CASSWTDYEQYF
once TRBJ2-5 TRBV27 CASKSDQETQYF
- TRBJ2-1 TRBV9 CASSVGGGPYNEQFF
few TRBJ2-1 TRBV29-1 CSAQEGEQFF
- TRBJ2-7 TRBV7-9 CASSPGDRNYEQYF
once TRBJ1-4 TRBV19 CASSTPGDRYNEKLFF
- TRBJ1-1 TRBV5-6 CASSFTVSGATEAFF
- TRBJ1-1 TRBV20-1 CSARGGPEAFF
- TRBJ2-2 TRBV19 CASSIQTNGELFF
few TRBJ1-6 TRBV25-1 CAPTIPLHF
- TRBJ1-4 TRBV11-2 CASNKEGGRDEKLFF
- TRBJ1-5 TRBV6-1 CASSDLTKNQPQHF
- TRBJ2-2 TRBV11-2 CASSFPLPLARNTGELFF
few TRBJ1-2 TRBV7-8 CASSLNRGGDGYTF
- TRBJ1-2 TRBV27 CASSWGGQRDYGYTF
- TRBJ1-2 TRBV6-1 CASSHRGEVNGYTF
- TRBJ2-7 TRBV19 CASSMGDSYEQYF
few TRBJ1-6 TRBV9 CASSVDDNSPLHF
- TRBJ1-5 TRBV27 CASRELGRLPDQPQHF
- TRBJ2-6 TRBV10-3 CAIRIPPTENSGANVLTF
- TRBJ2-7 TRBV9 CASSGSYDSSYEQYF
- TRBJ2-2 TRBV4-3 CASSQDLGGTGELFF
medium-sized TRBJ1-1 TRBV2 CASLGEARWTEAFF
- TRBJ2-7 TRBV29-1 CSVEEQGLPYEQYF
- TRBJ2-1 TRBV7-3 CASSLGLAGHNEQFF
- TRBJ2-1 TRBV7-8 CASSTGSSYNEQFF
- TRBJ2-2 TRBV7-9 CASSLTGTGELFF